These 15 T cell receptor beta chains originate from one sample sequenced in a study of metastatic and nonmetastatic thyroid tumors. TCRdb reassembled clones from the PCR reads with MiXCR. The sample has about 90,000 clones, 8.6% seen once; the top ten hold 8.8%. Prior to thyroid surgery, none of the patients had received any treatment. Sequencing was carried out using blood. These receptors all stem from a female donor with papillary thyroid cancer or a benign thyroid nodule (not recorded which). Some clones in this sample may be carry-over from other donors' samples.

This clone occurred many times. J is TRBJ2-2 and V is TRBV28; TRBD1 aligns across 12 bases. Germline V gene lookup returns CDR1 MDHEN and CDR2 SYDVKM. The CDR3 totals 16 residues. V was clipped by 4 bases and J by 7 bases; unmatched bases: 7. The DNA of the CDR3 is TGTGCCAGCAGTTCAACGGGACAGGGGGCGGTCGGGGAGCTGTTTTTT. Translation gives CASSSTGQGAVGELFF.

This clone was seen only a few times. The chain employs TRBV12-3 or TRBV12-4 and TRBJ2-7; TRBD1 aligns across 10 bases. The V and J ends lost 4 bases and 2 bases, in that order; junction bases with no gene match: 2. CDR3 size: 14 residues. CDR3 loop: CASSWGQGPYEQYF. Written as DNA, the CDR3 is TGTGCCAGCAGTTGGGGACAGGGGCCCTACGAGCAGTACTTC.

This clone turned up a few times. The chain carries TRBV28 and TRBJ2-5, with 8 bases lining up with TRBD2. Germline assignment: CDR1 MDHEN and CDR2 SYDVKM. CDR3 size: 15 residues. Trimming took 9 bases from V and 5 from J; bases not matched to a gene: 14. CDR3 coding DNA: TGTGCCAGTGGACCGGGAGCGGGGGCGGCGGAGACCCAGTACTTC. Protein product: CASGPGAGAAETQYF.

This clone was counted a few times. This chain connects TRBV6-1 to TRBJ1-2; D call uncertain. The V and J ends lost 4 bases and 0 bases respectively, with 6 bases between them. The CDR3 is made up of 13 amino acids. CDR1 is MNHNS and CDR2 is SASEGT in the germline V gene. CDR3 sequence reads: CASSVSANYGYTF. The CDR3 coding sequence is TGTGCCAGCAGTGTGAGCGCTAACTATGGCTACACCTTC.

This clone was recorded many times. The chain couples TRBV6-5 to TRBJ1-2; D is perhaps TRBD1 (5 bases). Germline loops: CDR1 MNHEY, CDR2 SVGAGI. V shed 0 bases and J shed 5 bases, with 19 bases lying between them. The CDR3 is made up of 17 amino acids. In DNA, the CDR3 is TGTGCCAGCAGTTACTCTCGGCCCGGGACGGGTGGGTATGGCTACACCTTC. This sequence encodes CASSYSRPGTGGYGYTF.

This clone was counted many times. The gene calls are TRBV19 and TRBJ1-5; D gene unclear. The CDR3 sequence is 14 residues long. V lost 4 bases, J lost 0 bases, and 7 bases lay in between. The germline V gene has CDR1 LNHDA and CDR2 SQIVND (reference sequence). CDR3 DNA: TGTGCCAGTAGTACCCCGAATAGCAATCAGCCCCAGCATTTT. It is translated as CASSTPNSNQPQHF. The variable domain in full, with the rest retrieved from reference TRBV19 and TRBJ1-5, is DGGITQSPKYLFRKEGQNVTLSCEQNLNHDAMYWYRQDPGQGLRLIYYSQIVNDFQKGDIAEGYSVSREKKESFPLTVTSAQKNPTAFYLCASSTPNSNQPQHFGDGTRLSIL.

The J gene is TRBJ1-5, the V gene TRBV5-1; TRBD1 is a possible D gene (5 bases). CDR1 SGHRS and CDR2 YFSETQ come from the germline V gene. The CDR3 covers 15 residues. The V and J ends lost 0 bases and 6 bases respectively, with 13 bases between them. The CDR3 bases are TGCGCCAGCAGCTTGGAAGGAGGGGTGTGTCAGCCCCAGCATTTT. It yields the protein CASSLEGGVCQPQHF.

Concerning this clone: A much larger clone differs by one base, so this may be a read error. Additional DNA sequences in this sample encode the identical CDR3. This chain uses TRBV20-1 with TRBJ1-1, with D possibly being TRBD1 (5 bases). Germline V lookup: CDR1 DFQATT, CDR2 SNEGSKA (reference sequence). This CDR3 spans 17 amino acids. The CDR3: CSANSWGSWPLATEAFF. As DNA, the CDR3 is TGCAGTGCTAACTCCTGGGGCAGTTGGCCATTGGCCACTGAAGCTTTCTTC.

In its sample, this clone was seen many times. V and J are TRBV3-1 and TRBJ2-1, with unresolved D. V was shortened by 2 bases and J by 10 bases, with 6 bases between the two germline ends. CDR1 is LGHDT, CDR2 YNNKEL, per germline (reference sequence). CDR3 length equals 11 residues. In DNA, the CDR3 is TGTGCCAGCAGCCAATCTCTCGAGCAGTTCTTC. Its protein product is CASSQSLEQFF.

The sample holds many counts of this clone. The V gene is TRBV11-3, the J gene TRBJ2-7; possibly TRBD1 for D (6 bases). CDR3 size: 17 residues. V was clipped by 3 bases and J by 4 bases, with 22 bases between them. Germline-derived CDR1 and CDR2 are SGHNT and YENEEA. The CDR3 loop is CASSLYGIVQGDYEQYF. The CDR3 nucleotides are TGTGCCAGCAGCTTGTACGGCATTGTACAGGGAGATTACGAGCAGTACTTC.

This clone was picked up a small number of times. The chain links TRBV5-1 to TRBJ2-1, with TRBD2 identical over 10 bases. Germline-derived CDR1 and CDR2 are SGHRS and YFSETQ. V lost 0 bases and J lost 10; bases outside the gene matches: 10. The CDR3 extends over 16 amino acids. The CDR3 coding sequence is TGCGCCAGCAGCTTGGCCAATATAGCGGGGGGCCCCGAGCAGTTCTTC. Its translation: CASSLANIAGGPEQFF.

This clone was detected many times. This chain links TRBV20-1 with TRBJ2-7, with a possible D match to TRBD1 (6 bases). CDR1 and CDR2 (germline): DFQATT, SNEGSKA (reference sequence). CDR3 length equals 12 residues. The V and J ends lost 6 bases and 7 bases respectively, with 16 bases between them. The CDR3 nucleotides are TGCAGTGCCATCAGGGGTAGTTCAGAGCAGTACTTC. Translating it yields CSAIRGSSEQYF.

A few counts support this clone. This chain connects TRBV12-3 or TRBV12-4 to TRBJ2-1; D may be TRBD2 (5 bases). The CDR3 is 14 residues long. V was pared by 7 bases and J by 4 bases, with 14 bases between. CDR3 sequence (DNA): TGTGCCAGCATCCTACGGGGAACGTACAATGAGCAGTTCTTC. Translating gives CASILRGTYNEQFF.

This clone has at least ten counts. CDR3 in DNA: TGCGCCAGCAGCCAAGGGACAGGGAGAGAAAAACTGTTTTTT. Its protein product is CASSQGTGREKLFF. The V gene is TRBV4-1, the J gene TRBJ1-4, with 8 bases lining up with TRBD1. The germline CDR1 and CDR2 sequences are MGHRA and YSYEKL. The ends lost 1 base at V and 8 bases at J; junction bases unmatched: 3. The length of the CDR3 is 14 residues.

The V gene is TRBV11-2, the J gene TRBJ1-3; D unresolved. The CDR3 spans 15 residues. V lost 3 bases and J lost 2, with 11 bases in between. The germline CDR1 and CDR2 sequences are SGHAT and FQNNGV. CDR3 loop: CASSLFRQAGNTIYF. In nucleotides, the CDR3 is TGTGCCAGCAGCTTGTTTCGCCAGGCTGGAAACACCATATATTTT.